Listed below are T cell receptor beta chains from one sample, sequenced in a study of neurological immune-mediated disorders. TCRdb redid the calling of the 5' RACE reads with MiXCR, one entry per CDR3 protein. The data contain more than 60,000 distinct CDR3 sequences, 3% to 4% of them singletons. Sequenced sample: PBMCs. The receptors originated from a woman between 45 and 60 years old with multiple sclerosis. CDR3s include the opening cysteine and the closing phenylalanine or tryptophan. The order of the fields is J gene, D gene, clone size, CDR3 length, V gene, CDR3 protein, CDR3 DNA. A D gene is named only where the DNA matches it firmly. The size of a clone is reported for some rows only, either as once, few or many, or as a class for expanded clones.

J gene: TRBJ1-4; D gene: TRBD1; clone size: many; CDR3 length: 14; V gene: TRBV25-1; CDR3 protein: CASTSTGRQEKLFF; CDR3 DNA: TGTGCCAGCACCTCGACAGGGCGTCAGGAAAAACTGTTTTTT
J gene: TRBJ1-3; D gene: .; clone size: .; CDR3 length: 15; V gene: TRBV6-2/TRBV6-3; CDR3 protein: CASVRHTRSGNTIYF; CDR3 DNA: TGTGCCAGCGTCCGGCATACAAGATCTGGAAACACCATATATTTT
J gene: TRBJ1-5; D gene: TRBD1; clone size: many; CDR3 length: 15; V gene: TRBV20-1; CDR3 protein: CSARDRDRLNQPQHF; CDR3 DNA: TGCAGTGCTAGAGACCGGGACAGGTTGAATCAGCCCCAGCATTTT
J gene: TRBJ2-5; D gene: TRBD2; clone size: many; CDR3 length: 16; V gene: TRBV12-3/TRBV12-4; CDR3 protein: CASSLPVPGGGETQYF; CDR3 DNA: TGTGCCAGCAGCTTACCCGTACCGGGAGGAGGAGAGACCCAGTACTTC
J gene: TRBJ1-5; D gene: .; clone size: many; CDR3 length: 14; V gene: TRBV20-1; CDR3 protein: CSAKWGPDNQPQHF; CDR3 DNA: TGCAGTGCGAAGTGGGGACCGGACAATCAGCCCCAGCATTTT
J gene: TRBJ2-1; D gene: .; clone size: many; CDR3 length: 13; V gene: TRBV9; CDR3 protein: CASSGAGPVGQFF; CDR3 DNA: TGTGCCAGCAGCGGCGCTGGGCCCGTCGGGCAGTTCTTC
J gene: TRBJ1-2; D gene: TRBD1; clone size: many; CDR3 length: 14; V gene: TRBV6-9; CDR3 protein: CASSHPDRVVGYTF; CDR3 DNA: TGTGCCAGCAGCCATCCGGACAGGGTCGTTGGCTACACCTTC
J gene: TRBJ1-2; D gene: .; clone size: few; CDR3 length: 13; V gene: TRBV12-3/TRBV12-4; CDR3 protein: CASSFKQYYGYTF; CDR3 DNA: TGTGCCAGCAGTTTTAAACAGTACTATGGCTACACCTTC
J gene: TRBJ2-1; D gene: TRBD2; clone size: many; CDR3 length: 16; V gene: TRBV7-8; CDR3 protein: CASSGRERPSYNEQFF; CDR3 DNA: TGTGCCAGCAGTGGGCGGGAGCGTCCCTCCTACAATGAGCAGTTCTTC
J gene: TRBJ1-6; D gene: .; clone size: many; CDR3 length: 14; V gene: TRBV15; CDR3 protein: CATSSRGGNSPLHF; CDR3 DNA: TGTGCCACCAGCAGCCGTGGCGGGAATTCACCCCTCCACTTT
J gene: TRBJ1-1; D gene: .; clone size: few; CDR3 length: 15; V gene: TRBV6-5; CDR3 protein: CASSYSQAPDTEAFF; CDR3 DNA: TGTGCCAGCAGTTACTCTCAGGCCCCCGACACTGAAGCTTTCTTT
J gene: TRBJ2-7; D gene: .; clone size: many; CDR3 length: 16; V gene: TRBV10-3; CDR3 protein: CAISESPGPQTYEQYF; CDR3 DNA: TGTGCCATCAGTGAGTCCCCGGGACCTCAAACCTACGAGCAGTACTTC
J gene: TRBJ1-5; D gene: .; clone size: .; CDR3 length: 15; V gene: TRBV5-1; CDR3 protein: CASSLAGLPDQPQNF; CDR3 DNA: TGCGCCAGCAGCTTGGCAGGGCTTCCCGATCAGCCCCAGAATTTT
J gene: TRBJ2-7; D gene: TRBD2; clone size: many; CDR3 length: 14; V gene: TRBV10-3; CDR3 protein: CAIRLAGEPYEQYF; CDR3 DNA: TGTGCCATACGACTAGCGGGAGAACCCTACGAGCAGTACTTC
J gene: TRBJ1-5; D gene: TRBD1; clone size: many; CDR3 length: 19; V gene: TRBV7-8; CDR3 protein: CASSSFGQGVWGSNQPQHF; CDR3 DNA: TGTGCCAGCAGCTCTTTCGGACAGGGGGTATGGGGTAGCAATCAGCCCCAGCATTTT
J gene: TRBJ2-7; D gene: TRBD1; clone size: few; CDR3 length: 13; V gene: TRBV5-1; CDR3 protein: CASSLEGAREQYF; CDR3 DNA: TGCGCCAGCAGCTTGGAGGGGGCCCGGGAGCAGTACTTC
J gene: TRBJ2-7; D gene: .; clone size: many; CDR3 length: 14; V gene: TRBV3-1; CDR3 protein: CASSQGPRAGEQYF; CDR3 DNA: TGTGCCAGCAGCCAAGGGCCCAGGGCAGGCGAGCAGTACTTC
J gene: TRBJ2-2; D gene: .; clone size: many; CDR3 length: 15; V gene: TRBV4-2; CDR3 protein: CASSQEGYNTGELFF; CDR3 DNA: TGTGCCAGCAGCCAAGAAGGGTATAACACCGGGGAGCTGTTTTTT
J gene: TRBJ2-7; D gene: TRBD2; clone size: many; CDR3 length: 17; V gene: TRBV20-1; CDR3 protein: CSASERGLAGGPGEQYF; CDR3 DNA: TGCAGTGCTAGTGAACGGGGGCTAGCGGGAGGGCCGGGTGAGCAGTACTTC
J gene: TRBJ2-7; D gene: .; clone size: many; CDR3 length: 14; V gene: TRBV7-2; CDR3 protein: CASSLAWAAYEQYF; CDR3 DNA: TGTGCCAGCAGCTTAGCTTGGGCGGCCTACGAGCAGTACTTC
J gene: TRBJ1-5; D gene: .; clone size: many; CDR3 length: 13; V gene: TRBV12-3/TRBV12-4; CDR3 protein: CASSLTLAAPQNF; CDR3 DNA: TGTGCCAGCAGTTTAACGTTGGCCGCTCCCCAGAATTTT
J gene: TRBJ1-5; D gene: TRBD1; clone size: many; CDR3 length: 15; V gene: TRBV7-2; CDR3 protein: CASSYRQGWNQPQHF; CDR3 DNA: TGTGCCAGCAGCTACAGACAGGGGTGGAATCAGCCCCAGCATTTT
J gene: TRBJ2-5; D gene: .; clone size: many; CDR3 length: 10; V gene: TRBV29-1; CDR3 protein: CSVGRETQYF; CDR3 DNA: TGCAGCGTTGGAAGGGAGACCCAGTACTTC
J gene: TRBJ1-4; D gene: .; clone size: many; CDR3 length: 16; V gene: TRBV5-1; CDR3 protein: CASSLEEGGAPRKLFF; CDR3 DNA: TGCGCCAGCAGCTTGGAGGAGGGGGGCGCCCCCAGAAAACTGTTTTTT
J gene: TRBJ2-2; D gene: .; clone size: .; CDR3 length: 15; V gene: TRBV3-1; CDR3 protein: CASSLPSIPAGELFF; CDR3 DNA: TGTGCCAGCAGCCTCCCCTCAATACCCGCCGGGGAGCTGTTTTTT
J gene: TRBJ2-1; D gene: TRBD1; clone size: many; CDR3 length: 13; V gene: TRBV29-1; CDR3 protein: CSERTGLQQEQFF; CDR3 DNA: TGCAGCGAAAGGACAGGTCTTCAACAAGAGCAGTTCTTC
J gene: TRBJ2-5; D gene: .; clone size: many; CDR3 length: 15; V gene: TRBV15; CDR3 protein: CATSRDQASRETQYF; CDR3 DNA: TGTGCCACCAGCAGAGATCAGGCTAGTAGGGAGACCCAGTACTTC
J gene: TRBJ1-1; D gene: .; clone size: many; CDR3 length: 12; V gene: TRBV7-2; CDR3 protein: CASSLVRAEAFF; CDR3 DNA: TGTGCCAGCAGCTTAGTAAGGGCTGAAGCTTTCTTT
J gene: TRBJ2-1; D gene: .; clone size: many; CDR3 length: 12; V gene: TRBV20-1; CDR3 protein: CSNSNNRDEQFF; CDR3 DNA: TGCAGTAACAGTAATAATCGCGATGAGCAGTTCTTC
J gene: TRBJ1-3; D gene: .; clone size: many; CDR3 length: 14; V gene: TRBV20-1; CDR3 protein: CSATKGGSGNTIYF; CDR3 DNA: TGCAGTGCTACTAAAGGGGGGTCTGGAAACACCATATATTTT
J gene: TRBJ2-7; D gene: TRBD1; clone size: many; CDR3 length: 15; V gene: TRBV6-2/TRBV6-3; CDR3 protein: CASSYPRGRPYEQYF; CDR3 DNA: TGTGCCAGCAGTTACCCGAGGGGGCGCCCCTACGAGCAGTACTTC
J gene: TRBJ2-1; D gene: .; clone size: many; CDR3 length: 14; V gene: TRBV7-2; CDR3 protein: CASSLAGRNDEQFF; CDR3 DNA: TGTGCCAGCAGCTTAGCCGGCCGTAACGATGAGCAGTTCTTC
J gene: TRBJ2-3; D gene: TRBD2; clone size: many; CDR3 length: 16; V gene: TRBV7-2; CDR3 protein: CASSLAGGKGTDTQYF; CDR3 DNA: TGTGCCAGCAGTCTAGCGGGAGGGAAGGGGACAGATACGCAGTATTTT
J gene: TRBJ1-1; D gene: .; clone size: many; CDR3 length: 13; V gene: TRBV9; CDR3 protein: CASSASMNTEAFF; CDR3 DNA: TGTGCCAGCAGCGCGAGCATGAACACTGAAGCTTTCTTT
J gene: TRBJ2-7; D gene: .; clone size: many; CDR3 length: 15; V gene: TRBV5-1; CDR3 protein: CASSLGLAETYEQYF; CDR3 DNA: TGCGCCAGCAGCTTGGGTTTAGCGGAAACCTACGAGCAGTACTTC
J gene: TRBJ1-1; D gene: .; clone size: many; CDR3 length: 14; V gene: TRBV19; CDR3 protein: CASILGASNTEAFF; CDR3 DNA: TGTGCCAGTATACTAGGGGCATCGAACACTGAAGCTTTCTTT
J gene: TRBJ1-1; D gene: .; clone size: many; CDR3 length: 13; V gene: TRBV5-1; CDR3 protein: CASSPVQNTEAFF; CDR3 DNA: TGCGCCAGCAGCCCAGTGCAGAACACTGAAGCTTTCTTT
J gene: TRBJ2-7; D gene: .; clone size: many; CDR3 length: 14; V gene: TRBV20-1; CDR3 protein: CSARVSGSSYEQYF; CDR3 DNA: TGCAGTGCTAGAGTTAGCGGAAGCTCCTACGAGCAGTACTTC
J gene: TRBJ2-5; D gene: TRBD1; clone size: many; CDR3 length: 13; V gene: TRBV3-1; CDR3 protein: CASSLDRGETQYF; CDR3 DNA: TGTGCCAGCAGCCTGGACAGGGGCGAGACCCAGTACTTC
J gene: TRBJ2-2; D gene: .; clone size: many; CDR3 length: 17; V gene: TRBV4-2; CDR3 protein: CASSQVGRTEYTGELFF; CDR3 DNA: TGTGCCAGCAGCCAAGTGGGCCGGACGGAGTACACCGGGGAGCTGTTTTTT
J gene: TRBJ2-7; D gene: TRBD2; clone size: many; CDR3 length: 15; V gene: TRBV20-1; CDR3 protein: CSARGGAGGAGEQYF; CDR3 DNA: TGCAGTGCCCGGGGGGGAGCGGGAGGAGCAGGGGAGCAGTACTTC
J gene: TRBJ2-5; D gene: TRBD1; clone size: many; CDR3 length: 14; V gene: TRBV12-3/TRBV12-4; CDR3 protein: CASSPQGRRETQYF; CDR3 DNA: TGTGCCAGCAGTCCACAGGGGAGACGGGAGACCCAGTACTTC
J gene: TRBJ2-1; D gene: TRBD2; clone size: many; CDR3 length: 13; V gene: TRBV20-1; CDR3 protein: CSARGRKREWEFF; CDR3 DNA: TGCAGTGCTAGAGGGCGGAAGCGGGAGTGGGAGTTCTTC
J gene: TRBJ2-1; D gene: TRBD2; clone size: many; CDR3 length: 16; V gene: TRBV7-9; CDR3 protein: CASRLAGVMSYNEQFF; CDR3 DNA: TGTGCCAGCAGACTAGCGGGAGTTATGTCCTACAATGAGCAGTTCTTC
J gene: TRBJ2-5; D gene: .; clone size: many; CDR3 length: 14; V gene: TRBV5-6; CDR3 protein: CASSFGGGFETQYF; CDR3 DNA: TGTGCCAGCAGCTTTGGCGGAGGCTTCGAGACCCAGTACTTC
J gene: TRBJ2-7; D gene: .; clone size: many; CDR3 length: 15; V gene: TRBV5-1; CDR3 protein: CASSQRGSGSYEQYF; CDR3 DNA: TGCGCCAGCAGCCAGAGGGGTTCAGGCTCCTACGAGCAGTACTTC
J gene: TRBJ1-1; D gene: .; clone size: many; CDR3 length: 14; V gene: TRBV7-2; CDR3 protein: CASSLVDRPTEAFF; CDR3 DNA: TGTGCCAGCAGCTTAGTGGACAGACCCACTGAAGCTTTCTTT
J gene: TRBJ2-1; D gene: TRBD2; clone size: many; CDR3 length: 16; V gene: TRBV4-3; CDR3 protein: CASSHAGLAAYNEQFF; CDR3 DNA: TGCGCCAGCAGCCACGCCGGACTAGCGGCTTACAATGAGCAGTTCTTC
J gene: TRBJ2-1; D gene: .; clone size: many; CDR3 length: 14; V gene: TRBV20-1; CDR3 protein: CSASRSTAADEQFF; CDR3 DNA: TGCAGTGCTAGCAGGAGTACTGCCGCAGATGAGCAGTTCTTC
J gene: TRBJ1-2; D gene: TRBD1; clone size: many; CDR3 length: 18; V gene: TRBV15; CDR3 protein: CATSRVSERDRGGDGYTF; CDR3 DNA: TGTGCCACCAGCAGAGTTTCCGAGAGGGACAGGGGTGGGGATGGCTACACCTTC
J gene: TRBJ2-1; D gene: TRBD1; clone size: .; CDR3 length: 17; V gene: TRBV24-1; CDR3 protein: CATSDPGQGEVSDEQFF; CDR3 DNA: TGTGCCACCAGTGACCCCGGACAGGGAGAGGTGTCCGATGAGCAGTTCTTC
J gene: TRBJ2-7; D gene: .; clone size: many; CDR3 length: 15; V gene: TRBV6-2/TRBV6-3; CDR3 protein: CASSYARERGAEQYF; CDR3 DNA: TGTGCCAGCAGTTACGCCCGGGAGAGGGGCGCCGAGCAGTACTTC
J gene: TRBJ2-1; D gene: TRBD2; clone size: many; CDR3 length: 18; V gene: TRBV20-1; CDR3 protein: CSAKSTSGPSSSYNEQFF; CDR3 DNA: TGCAGTGCTAAATCCACTAGCGGGCCTTCCAGCTCCTACAATGAGCAGTTCTTC
J gene: TRBJ1-4; D gene: TRBD1; clone size: many; CDR3 length: 15; V gene: TRBV5-5; CDR3 protein: CASSWTGGPNEKLFF; CDR3 DNA: TGTGCCAGCAGCTGGACAGGGGGCCCAAATGAAAAACTGTTTTTT